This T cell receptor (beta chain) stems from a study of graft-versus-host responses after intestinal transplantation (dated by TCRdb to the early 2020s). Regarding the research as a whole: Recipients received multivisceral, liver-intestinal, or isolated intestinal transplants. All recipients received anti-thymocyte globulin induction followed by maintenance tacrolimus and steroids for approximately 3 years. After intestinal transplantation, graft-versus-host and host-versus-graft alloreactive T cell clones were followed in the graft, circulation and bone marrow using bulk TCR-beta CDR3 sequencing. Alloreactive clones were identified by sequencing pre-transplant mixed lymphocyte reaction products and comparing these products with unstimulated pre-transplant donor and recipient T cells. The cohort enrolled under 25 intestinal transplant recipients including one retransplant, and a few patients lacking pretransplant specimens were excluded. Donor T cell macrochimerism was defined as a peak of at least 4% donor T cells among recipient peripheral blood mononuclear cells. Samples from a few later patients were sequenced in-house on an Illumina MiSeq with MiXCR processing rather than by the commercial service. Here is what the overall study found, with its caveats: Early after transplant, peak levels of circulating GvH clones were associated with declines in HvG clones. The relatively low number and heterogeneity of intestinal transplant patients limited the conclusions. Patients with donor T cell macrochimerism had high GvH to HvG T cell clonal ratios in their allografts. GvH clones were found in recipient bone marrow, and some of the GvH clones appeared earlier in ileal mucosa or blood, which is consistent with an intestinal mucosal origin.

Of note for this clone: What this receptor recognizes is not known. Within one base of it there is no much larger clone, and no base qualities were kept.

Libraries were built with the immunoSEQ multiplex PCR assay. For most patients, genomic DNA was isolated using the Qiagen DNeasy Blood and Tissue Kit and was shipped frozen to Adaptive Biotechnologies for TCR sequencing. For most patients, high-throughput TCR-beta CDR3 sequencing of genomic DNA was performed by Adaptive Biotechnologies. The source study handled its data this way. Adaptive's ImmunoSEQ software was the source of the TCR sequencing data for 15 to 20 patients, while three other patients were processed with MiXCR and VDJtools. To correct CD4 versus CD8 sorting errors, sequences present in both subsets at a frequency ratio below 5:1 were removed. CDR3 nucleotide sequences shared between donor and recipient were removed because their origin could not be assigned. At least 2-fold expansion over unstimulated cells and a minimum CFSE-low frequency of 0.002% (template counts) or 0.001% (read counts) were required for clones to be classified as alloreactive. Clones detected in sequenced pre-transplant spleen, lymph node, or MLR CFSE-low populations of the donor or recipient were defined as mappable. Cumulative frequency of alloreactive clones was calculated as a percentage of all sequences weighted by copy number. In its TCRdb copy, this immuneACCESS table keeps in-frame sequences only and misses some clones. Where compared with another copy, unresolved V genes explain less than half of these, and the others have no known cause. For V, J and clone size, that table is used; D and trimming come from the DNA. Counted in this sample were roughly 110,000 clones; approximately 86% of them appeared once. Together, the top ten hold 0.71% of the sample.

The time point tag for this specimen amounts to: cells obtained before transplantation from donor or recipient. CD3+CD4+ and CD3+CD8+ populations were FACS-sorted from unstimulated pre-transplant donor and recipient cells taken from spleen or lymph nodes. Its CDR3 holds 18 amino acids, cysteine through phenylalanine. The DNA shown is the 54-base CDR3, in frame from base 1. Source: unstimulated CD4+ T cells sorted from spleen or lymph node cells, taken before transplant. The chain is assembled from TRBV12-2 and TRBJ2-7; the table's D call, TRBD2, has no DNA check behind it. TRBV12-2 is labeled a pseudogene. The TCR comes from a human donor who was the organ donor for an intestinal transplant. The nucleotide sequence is TGTGCAAGTCGCTTAGCTGGTTGCGGGGGGCGCTGGGCCTACGAGCAGTACTTC. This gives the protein CASRLAGCGGRWAYEQYF.